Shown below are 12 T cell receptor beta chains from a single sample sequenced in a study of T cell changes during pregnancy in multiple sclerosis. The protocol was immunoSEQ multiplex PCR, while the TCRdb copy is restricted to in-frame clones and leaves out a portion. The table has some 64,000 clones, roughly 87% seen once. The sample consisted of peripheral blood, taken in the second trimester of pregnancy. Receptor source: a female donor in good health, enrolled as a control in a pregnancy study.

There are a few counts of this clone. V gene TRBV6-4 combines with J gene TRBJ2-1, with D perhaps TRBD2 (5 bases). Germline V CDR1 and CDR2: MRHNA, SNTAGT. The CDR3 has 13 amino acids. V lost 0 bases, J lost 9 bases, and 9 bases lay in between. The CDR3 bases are TGTGCCAGCAGTGACTCCGGGAATGGTGAGCAGTTCTTC. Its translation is CASSDSGNGEQFF.

For the CDR3, the DNA is TGTGCCAGCAAAGCGGTCGCGGGAACACAAGAGACCCAGTACTTC. This gives the protein CASKAVAGTQETQYF. V is TRBV7-9 and J is TRBJ2-5, with D possibly matching TRBD2 (6 bases). Germline CDR1 SEHNR, CDR2 FQNEAQ (reference sequence). V lost 7 bases, J lost 2 bases, and 17 bases lay in between. The CDR3 length is 15 residues.

CDR3 residues: CASTSEGKPQHF. The DNA of the CDR3 is TGTGCCAGCACATCGGAGGGAAAGCCCCAGCATTTT. The V and J genes are TRBV2 and TRBJ1-5; unclear D gene. The germline V and J ends were trimmed by 7 bases and 8 bases, with 12 bases remaining between them. The CDR3 sequence is 12 residues long. CDR1 is SNHLY and CDR2 is FYNNEI in the germline V gene.

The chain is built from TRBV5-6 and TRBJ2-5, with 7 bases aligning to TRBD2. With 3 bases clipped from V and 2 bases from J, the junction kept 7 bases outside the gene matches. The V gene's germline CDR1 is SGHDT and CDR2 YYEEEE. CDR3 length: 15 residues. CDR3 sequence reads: CASSSTSDQQETQYF. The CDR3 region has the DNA TGTGCCAGCAGCTCTACTAGCGACCAACAAGAGACCCAGTACTTC.

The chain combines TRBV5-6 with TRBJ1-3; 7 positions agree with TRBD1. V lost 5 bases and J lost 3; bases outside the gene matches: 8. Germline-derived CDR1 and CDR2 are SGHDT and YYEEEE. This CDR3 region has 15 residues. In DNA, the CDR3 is TGTGCCAGCAGTTTTGACAGGGCTTATGGAAACACCATATATTTT. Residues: CASSFDRAYGNTIYF.

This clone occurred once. The CDR3 reads CASSTQTITSRSEAFF. The DNA of the CDR3 is TGTGCCAGTAGTACCCAGACAATTACCTCGCGCTCTGAAGCTTTCTTT. The chain is built from TRBV19 and TRBJ1-1; D is undetermined. V lost 4 bases and J lost 6, with 21 bases in between. Germline loops: CDR1 LNHDA, CDR2 SQIVND (reference sequence). The CDR3 consists of 16 residues.

For the CDR3, the DNA is TGTGCCAGCAGTTACTCATCGGGGGGCTCCTACAATGAGCAGTTCTTC. It codes for CASSYSSGGSYNEQFF. The chain combines TRBV6-6 with TRBJ2-1; 7 nucleotides match TRBD2. The CDR3 length is 16 residues. Germline CDR1 reads MNHNY; CDR2 reads SVGAGI (reference sequence). With 0 bases clipped from V and 0 bases from J, the junction kept 2 bases outside the gene matches.

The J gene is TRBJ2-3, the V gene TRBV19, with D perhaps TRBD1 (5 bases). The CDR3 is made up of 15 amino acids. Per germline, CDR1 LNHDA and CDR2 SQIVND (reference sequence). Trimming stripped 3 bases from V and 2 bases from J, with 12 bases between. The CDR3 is CASSIGGALTDTQYF. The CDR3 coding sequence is TGTGCCAGTAGTATTGGTGGGGCACTCACAGATACGCAGTATTTT.

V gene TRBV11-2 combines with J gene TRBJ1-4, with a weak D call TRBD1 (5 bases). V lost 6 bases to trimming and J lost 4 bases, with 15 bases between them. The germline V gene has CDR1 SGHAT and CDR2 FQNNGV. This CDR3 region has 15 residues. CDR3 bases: TGTGCCAGCAGTAAACAAGGGGCTCATAATGAAAAACTGTTTTTT. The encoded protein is CASSKQGAHNEKLFF.

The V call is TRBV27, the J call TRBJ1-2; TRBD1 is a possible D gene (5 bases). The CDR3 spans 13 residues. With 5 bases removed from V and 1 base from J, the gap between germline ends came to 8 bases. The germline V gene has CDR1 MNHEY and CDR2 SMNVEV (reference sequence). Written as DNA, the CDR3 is TGTGCCAGCAGTCCCAGGGATAACTATGGCTACACCTTC. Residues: CASSPRDNYGYTF.

For the CDR3, the DNA is TGTGCCAGCCAGGTGAGGGGGGGAAGCACAGATACGCAGTATTTT. Protein: CASQVRGGSTDTQYF. This chain uses TRBV6-4 with TRBJ2-3; D possibly corresponds to TRBD2 (7 bases). Germline V gives CDR1 MRHNA, CDR2 SNTAGT. This CDR3 is 15 amino acids long. The V and J ends lost 8 bases and 0 bases respectively, with 15 bases between them.

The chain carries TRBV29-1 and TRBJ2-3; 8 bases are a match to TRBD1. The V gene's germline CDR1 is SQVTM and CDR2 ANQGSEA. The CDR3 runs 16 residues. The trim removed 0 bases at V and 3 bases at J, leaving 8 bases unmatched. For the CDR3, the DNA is TGCAGCGTTGAAGATTCCCCCCGACAGGGGACAGATACGCAGTATTTT. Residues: CSVEDSPRQGTDTQYF.